These 24 T cell receptor beta chains originate from one sample sequenced in a study of blood T cell repertoires in COVID-19. TCRdb keeps only in-frame clones here, not all; method: immunoSEQ multiplex PCR. The data hold nearly 250,000 clones, with around 88% observed a single time. Sequencing input: PBMCs or T cells enriched from blood (not recorded which). The receptors stem from a woman aged 45-60 years who had recovered from COVID-19.

The chain carries TRBV9 and TRBJ2-1; 9 nucleotides agree with TRBD2. The CDR3 extends over 16 amino acids. Per germline, CDR1 SGDLS and CDR2 YYNGEE. The V and J ends lost 4 bases and 2 bases, in that order; junction bases with no gene match: 7. CDR3 sequence: CASSPQRGDTYNEQFF. The CDR3, as DNA: TGTGCCAGCAGCCCCCAGCGGGGGGACACCTACAATGAGCAGTTCTTC.

The chain is built from TRBV7-9 and TRBJ1-3, with D maybe TRBD1 (6 bases). The CDR3 is made up of 14 amino acids. Germline lookup yields CDR1 SEHNR and CDR2 FQNEAQ (reference sequence). V gave up 5 bases and J gave up 9 bases, with 17 bases separating them. Here the CDR3 reads CASSHNSGVGTIYF. The DNA for the CDR3 is TGTGCCAGCAGCCACAACTCAGGGGTTGGCACCATATATTTT.

The chain recombines TRBV5-1 with TRBJ1-3; 12 bases match TRBD1. CDR1 and CDR2 (germline): SGHRS, YFSETQ. The CDR3 covers 18 residues. J was trimmed by 0 bases and V by 4 bases; bases with no gene match: 8. The CDR3 bases are TGCGCCAGCAGCCTAGGAGGGACAGGGGGCGCCTCTGGAAACACCATATATTTT. This codes for CASSLGGTGGASGNTIYF.

V and J are TRBV7-2 and TRBJ2-7; D might be TRBD1 (6 bases). CDR1 SGHTA and CDR2 FQGNSA come from the germline V gene. Trimming pared 5 bases from V and 6 bases from J, leaving 14 bases between. The CDR3 spans 13 residues. The CDR3 bases are TGTGCCAGCAGCGAGTATAGCAGGGGCGAGCAGTACTTC. Its translation: CASSEYSRGEQYF.

The genes are TRBV19 and TRBJ2-5, with a tentative D call TRBD2 (6 bases). In germline, CDR1 is LNHDA, CDR2 SQIVND (reference sequence). V was pared by 1 base and J by 2 bases, with 8 bases between. This CDR3 has 14 residues. The CDR3 spells CASSIGGKQETQYF. The CDR3 nucleotides read TGTGCCAGTAGTATAGGCGGGAAACAAGAGACCCAGTACTTC.

The V call is TRBV7-2, the J call TRBJ1-1; a possible D gene is TRBD1 (5 bases). Germline V lookup: CDR1 SGHTA, CDR2 FQGNSA. V was cut by 5 bases and J by 6 bases, with 28 bases left in between. The length of the CDR3 is 18 residues. The CDR3 DNA reads as TGTGCCAGCAGCGCCCTCGCGGGACGGCGGATGGGAAACGCTGAAGCTTTCTTT. This codes for CASSALAGRRMGNAEAFF.

The chain combines TRBV6-1 with TRBJ2-5; TRBD2 matches 7 bases. J lost 5 bases, V lost 3 bases, and 6 bases had no gene match. CDR1 is MNHNS and CDR2 is SASEGT in the germline V gene. The CDR3 has 14 amino acids. CDR3 bases: TGTGCCAGCAGTGATAGGCGGGAGTGGGAGACCCAGTACTTC. Its translation is CASSDRREWETQYF.

The genes are TRBV7-2 and TRBJ1-1; D possibly corresponds to TRBD1 (6 bases). This CDR3 region has 14 residues. Germline V gene data show CDR1 as SGHTA and CDR2 as FQGNSA. Trimming pared 3 bases from V and 5 bases from J, leaving 13 bases between. CDR3 nucleotides: TGTGCCAGCAGCTTCCCTTCAGGGGTGACTGAAGCTTTCTTT. Amino acid sequence: CASSFPSGVTEAFF.

A note on this clone: One junction end does not reproduce the germline sequence, and a read error may be involved. The V call is TRBV7-2, the J call TRBJ1-1, with D tentatively TRBD1 (6 bases). Germline loops: CDR1 SGHTA, CDR2 FQGNSA. The CDR3 has 15 amino acids. CDR3 region: CASSLGPRGNTEAFF. DNA for the CDR3: TGTGCCAGCAGTTTAGGGCCCAGGGGGAACACTGAAGCTTTCTTT.

The chain links TRBV7-2 to TRBJ2-2, with a tentative D call TRBD2 (6 bases). Germline CDR1 SGHTA, CDR2 FQGNSA. CDR3 length: 15 amino acids. V lost 5 bases to trimming and J lost 0 bases, with 10 bases between them. Here the CDR3 DNA reads TGTGCCAGCAGCGCACTAGCCCCGAACACCGGGGAGCTGTTTTTT. Protein: CASSALAPNTGELFF.

This clone was counted only a few times. The chain recombines TRBV7-9 with TRBJ2-1; 8 nucleotides align to TRBD1. Germline CDR1 reads SEHNR; CDR2 reads FQNEAQ (reference sequence). The J segment lost 8 bases and the V segment lost 5 bases, leaving 8 bases of the junction unmatched. The CDR3 consists of 14 residues. In DNA form, the CDR3 reads TGTGCCAGCAGCGGACGGACAGGGAGCGATGAGCAGTTCTTC. Its protein is CASSGRTGSDEQFF.

This chain uses TRBV9 with TRBJ2-2; 10 nucleotides align to TRBD2. The CDR3 loop spans 16 amino acids. V was pared by 3 bases and J by 5 bases, with 7 bases of the junction left unmatched. Germline CDR1 and CDR2: SGDLS and YYNGEE. The CDR3 DNA reads as TGTGCCAGCAGCGGACGGCTAGCGGGGGTTACCGGGGAGCTGTTTTTT. As protein: CASSGRLAGVTGELFF.

This chain links TRBV7-2 with TRBJ2-5; TRBD2 matches at 11 bases. There are 14 residues in the CDR3. V was pared by 3 bases and J by 5 bases, with 2 bases of the junction left unmatched. The germline V gene has CDR1 SGHTA and CDR2 FQGNSA. CDR3 sequence reads: CASSFSGGAETQYF. The CDR3 DNA is TGTGCCAGCAGCTTTAGCGGGGGGGCTGAGACCCAGTACTTC.

The chain carries TRBV19 and TRBJ1-5; 7 positions match TRBD1. V lost 5 bases and J lost 0; bases outside the gene matches: 13. The germline CDR1 and CDR2 sequences are LNHDA and SQIVND (reference sequence). The CDR3 runs to 18 residues. The DNA of the CDR3 is TGTGCCAGTAGTCCCTCGACTGCAGGGGGGTATAGCAATCAGCCCCAGCATTTT. Protein sequence: CASSPSTAGGYSNQPQHF.

This clone was seen only once. The chain recombines TRBV5-4 with TRBJ2-7; TRBD2 is a possible D gene (5 bases). CDR3 length: 15 amino acids. V lost 0 bases, J lost 5 bases, and 15 bases lay in between. From germline, CDR1 is SGHNT and CDR2 YYREEE (reference sequence). As DNA, the CDR3 is TGTGCCAGCAGCTTGGCAGGCGCAGCGGCGGACGAGCAGTACTTC. It yields the protein CASSLAGAAADEQYF.

The rearrangement links TRBV4-1 to TRBJ1-2; D gene unclear. Germline lookup yields CDR1 MGHRA and CDR2 YSYEKL. Trimming removed 2 bases from V and 3 bases from J, with 7 bases in between. This CDR3 is built from 13 residues. The CDR3 bases are TGCGCCAGCAGCCAAAAGTCGGACTATGGCTACACCTTC. Translated, it gives CASSQKSDYGYTF.

This clone was seen only once. The chain is built from TRBV3-1 (or the pseudogene TRBV3-2) and TRBJ2-2, with a weak D call TRBD1 (5 bases). Trimming pared 4 bases from V and 3 bases from J, leaving 12 bases between. The CDR3 spans 15 residues. Germline V gene data show CDR1 as LGHDT and CDR2 as YNNKEL (reference sequence). CDR3 sequence (DNA): TGTGCCAGCAGCCCGCTCGACAGAGACACCGGGGAGCTGTTTTTT. Translation: CASSPLDRDTGELFF.

The rearrangement uses TRBV27 and TRBJ2-1; D may be TRBD2 (7 bases). CDR1 is MNHEY, CDR2 SMNVEV, per germline (reference sequence). This CDR3 is 19 amino acids long. V lost 7 bases to trimming and J lost 0 bases, with 25 bases between them. This chain's CDR3 is CASTGGLSGNRYSYNEQFF. For the CDR3, the DNA is TGTGCCAGCACGGGGGGCTTATCGGGAAACCGTTACTCCTACAATGAGCAGTTCTTC.

The chain joins TRBV27 to TRBJ1-1; TRBD1 aligns across 10 bases. CDR3 length: 15 residues. V gave up 5 bases and J gave up 5 bases; unmatched junction bases: 8. Germline V gene data show CDR1 as MNHEY and CDR2 as SMNVEV (reference sequence). The CDR3 nucleotides read TGTGCCAGCAGTCCCTGGGCGGGACAGGGGACTGAAGCTTTCTTT. It yields the protein CASSPWAGQGTEAFF.

This chain joins TRBV3-1 (or the pseudogene TRBV3-2) and TRBJ1-2; D gene ambiguous. This CDR3 spans 13 amino acids. Trimming removed 4 bases from V and 2 bases from J, with 8 bases in between. The germline CDR1 and CDR2 sequences are LGHDT and YNNKEL (reference sequence). In nucleotides, the CDR3 is TGTGCCAGCAGCCCAGGACTCAACTATGGCTACACCTTC. It translates to CASSPGLNYGYTF.

This clone was found a few times. The chain links TRBV6-2 or TRBV6-3 to TRBJ2-1; tentative D call: TRBD1 (6 bases). The CDR3 is made up of 13 amino acids. The ends were cut back, 2 bases at V and 9 bases at J, with 11 bases in the middle. Germline CDR1 and CDR2: MNHEY and SVGEGT. The CDR3 region has the DNA TGTGCCAGCAGTTACGTCGGGACAACTGAGCAGTTCTTC. It translates to CASSYVGTTEQFF.

The chain links TRBV6-2 or TRBV6-3 to TRBJ2-7, with 8 positions matching TRBD1. Germline CDR1 is MNHEY and CDR2 is SVGEGT. With V trimmed by 6 bases and J by 6 bases, 10 bases remained unmatched. The CDR3 has 14 amino acids. The CDR3 DNA reads as TGTGCCAGCAGCCCACGCCGGACAGGGCGCGAGCAGTACTTC. Translating it yields CASSPRRTGREQYF.

The chain uses TRBV25-1 and TRBJ2-5; tentatively, D is TRBD1 (6 bases). This CDR3 is built from 13 residues. Germline CDR1 MGHDK, CDR2 SYGVNS. V was pared by 6 bases and J by 9 bases, with 17 bases between. The CDR3 DNA sequence: TGTGCCAGCAGCGACCCGGGCCCAGGGGCCCAGTACTTC. Translating it yields CASSDPGPGAQYF.

The chain carries TRBV5-1 and TRBJ2-7; D not certain. V was pared by 0 bases and J by 7 bases, with 17 bases between. This CDR3 has 15 residues. CDR1 and CDR2 (germline): SGHRS, YFSETQ. The CDR3 nucleotides are TGCGCCAGCAGCTTGGCCGGTTCCCACGGGTTGGAGCAGTACTTC. Protein sequence: CASSLAGSHGLEQYF. The variable domain in full, completed from reference TRBV5-1 and TRBJ2-7, reads KAGVTQTPRYLIKTRGQQVTLSCSPISGHRSVSWYQQTPGQGLQFLFEYFSETQRNKGNFPGRFSGRQFSNSRSEMNVSTLELGDSALYLCASSLAGSHGLEQYFGPGTRLTVT.